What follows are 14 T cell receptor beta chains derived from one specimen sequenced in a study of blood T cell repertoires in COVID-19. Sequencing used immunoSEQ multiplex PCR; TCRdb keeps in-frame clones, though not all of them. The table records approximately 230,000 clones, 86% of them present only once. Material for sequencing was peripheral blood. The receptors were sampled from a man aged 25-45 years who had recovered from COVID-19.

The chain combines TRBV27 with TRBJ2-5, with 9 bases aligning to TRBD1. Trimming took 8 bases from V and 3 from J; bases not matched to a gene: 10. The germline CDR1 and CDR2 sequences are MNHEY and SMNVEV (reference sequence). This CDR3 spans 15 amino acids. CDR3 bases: TGTGCCAGCTCCATGGGACAGGGTGAGGAAGAGACCCAGTACTTC. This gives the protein CASSMGQGEEETQYF.

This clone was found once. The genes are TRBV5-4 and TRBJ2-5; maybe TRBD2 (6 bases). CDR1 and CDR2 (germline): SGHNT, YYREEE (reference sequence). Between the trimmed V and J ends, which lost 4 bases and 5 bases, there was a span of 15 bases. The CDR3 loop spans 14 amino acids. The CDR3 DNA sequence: TGTGCCAGCAGCCGCGGAGGGGCCGGGGAGACCCAGTACTTC. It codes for CASSRGGAGETQYF.

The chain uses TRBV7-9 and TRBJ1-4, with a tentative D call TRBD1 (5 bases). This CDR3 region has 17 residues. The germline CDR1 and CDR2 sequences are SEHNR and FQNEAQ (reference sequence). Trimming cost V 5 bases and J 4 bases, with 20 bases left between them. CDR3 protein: CASSANSPGRGNEKLFF. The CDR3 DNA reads TGTGCCAGCAGCGCCAACAGCCCGGGGCGGGGTAATGAAAAACTGTTTTTT.

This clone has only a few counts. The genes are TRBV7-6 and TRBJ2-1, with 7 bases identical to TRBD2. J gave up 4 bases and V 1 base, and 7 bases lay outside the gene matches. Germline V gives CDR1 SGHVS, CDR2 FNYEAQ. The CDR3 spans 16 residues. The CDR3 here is CASSLDGGGRYNEQFF. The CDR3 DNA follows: TGTGCCAGCAGCTTAGATGGGGGGGGTCGGTACAATGAGCAGTTCTTC.

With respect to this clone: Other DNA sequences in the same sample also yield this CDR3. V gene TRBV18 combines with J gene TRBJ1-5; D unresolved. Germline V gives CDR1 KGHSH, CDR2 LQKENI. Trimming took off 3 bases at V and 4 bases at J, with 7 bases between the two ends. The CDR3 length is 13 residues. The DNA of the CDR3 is TGTGCCAGCTCACCCCGGGATAATCAGCCCCAGCATTTT. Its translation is CASSPRDNQPQHF.

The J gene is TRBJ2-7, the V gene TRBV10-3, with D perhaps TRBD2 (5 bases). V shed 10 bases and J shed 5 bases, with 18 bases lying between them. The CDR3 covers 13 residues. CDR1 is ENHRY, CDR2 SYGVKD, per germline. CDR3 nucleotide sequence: TGTGCCACCGCGGGCCTAAACGGGGACGAGCAGTACTTC. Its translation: CATAGLNGDEQYF.

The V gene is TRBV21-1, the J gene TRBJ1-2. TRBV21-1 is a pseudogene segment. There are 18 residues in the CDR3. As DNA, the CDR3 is TGTGCCAGCAGCACCCGGCGGGAGATACCGGGACGGAGCTATGGCTACACCTTC. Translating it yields CASSTRREIPGRSYGYTF.

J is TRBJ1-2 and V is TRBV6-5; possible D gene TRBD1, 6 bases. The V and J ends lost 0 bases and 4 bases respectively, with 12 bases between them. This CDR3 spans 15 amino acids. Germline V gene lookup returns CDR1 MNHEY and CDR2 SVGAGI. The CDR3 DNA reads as TGTGCCAGCAGTTACTCGACGCGGGGGCCCTATGGCTACACCTTC. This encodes CASSYSTRGPYGYTF.

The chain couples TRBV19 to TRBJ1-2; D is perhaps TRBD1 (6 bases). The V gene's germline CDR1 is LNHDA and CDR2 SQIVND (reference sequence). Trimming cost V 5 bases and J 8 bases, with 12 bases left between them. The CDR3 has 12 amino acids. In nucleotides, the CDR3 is TGTGCCAGTAGTCCACGTAGGGGGGGCTACACCTTC. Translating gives CASSPRRGGYTF.

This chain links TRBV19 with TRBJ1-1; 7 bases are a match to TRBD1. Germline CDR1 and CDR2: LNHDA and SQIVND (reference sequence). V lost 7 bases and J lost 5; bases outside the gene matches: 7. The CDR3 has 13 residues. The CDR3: CASTSQGVTEAFF. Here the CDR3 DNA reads TGTGCCAGTACCAGTCAGGGGGTGACTGAAGCTTTCTTT.

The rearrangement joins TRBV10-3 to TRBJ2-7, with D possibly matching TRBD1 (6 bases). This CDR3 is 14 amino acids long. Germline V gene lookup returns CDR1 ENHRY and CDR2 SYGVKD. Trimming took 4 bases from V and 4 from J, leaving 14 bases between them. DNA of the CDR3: TGTGCCATCAGTGGCGAGGGGGAGTCTTACGAGCAGTACTTC. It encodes CAISGEGESYEQYF.

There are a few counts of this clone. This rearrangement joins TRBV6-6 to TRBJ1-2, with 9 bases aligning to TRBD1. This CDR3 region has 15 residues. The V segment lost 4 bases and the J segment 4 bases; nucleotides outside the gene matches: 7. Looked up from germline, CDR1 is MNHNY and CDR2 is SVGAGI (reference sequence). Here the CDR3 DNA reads TGTGCCAGCAGTTCGCAACAGGGGGCATCCTATGGCTACACCTTC. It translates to CASSSQQGASYGYTF.

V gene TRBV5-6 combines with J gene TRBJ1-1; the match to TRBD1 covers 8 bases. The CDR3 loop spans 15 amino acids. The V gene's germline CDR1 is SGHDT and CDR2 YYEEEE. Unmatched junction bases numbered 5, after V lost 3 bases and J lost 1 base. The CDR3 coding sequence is TGTGCCAGCAGCTCAACGGACAGGGCGAACACTGAAGCTTTCTTT. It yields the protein CASSSTDRANTEAFF.

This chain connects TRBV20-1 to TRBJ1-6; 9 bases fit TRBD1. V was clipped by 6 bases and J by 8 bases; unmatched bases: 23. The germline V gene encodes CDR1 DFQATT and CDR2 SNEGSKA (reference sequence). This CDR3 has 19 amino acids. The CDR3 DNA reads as TGCAGTGCCAGTGTGCCGGGACAGGGACTGGGGTTGGACTATTCACCCCTCCACTTT. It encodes CSASVPGQGLGLDYSPLHF.